A single sample gave rise to the 22 T cell receptor beta chains below, sequenced in a study of identical twins. TCRdb ran MiXCR on the 5' RACE reads and lists one entry per CDR3 protein. The sample consists of about 340,000 distinct CDR3 sequences, approximately 13% of them appearing once. The data also belong to a second study, concerning yellow fever vaccine responses in identical twins.

The specimen was CD8+ T cells sorted from blood. These receptors were collected from a woman under 30 in good health.

As to this clonotype: One end of the junction does not line up with germline, which may come from a read error. This chain joins TRBV7-8 and TRBJ2-1; D gene ambiguous. CDR3 length: 15 residues. CDR1 SGHVS and CDR2 FQNEAQ come from the germline V gene. As DNA, the CDR3 is TGTGCCAGCAGCTTATTATTTGGCTATTACAATGAGCTGTTCTTC. Translating it yields CASSLLFGYYNELFF.

The CDR3 sequence is CSARGQGRYNEQFF. The CDR3 nucleotides read TGCAGTGCTAGAGGGCAGGGGCGGTACAATGAGCAGTTCTTC. The rearrangement joins TRBV20-1 to TRBJ2-1, with D possibly matching TRBD1 (6 bases). The CDR3 consists of 14 residues. V dropped 1 base and J dropped 4 bases, with 11 bases sitting between them. The germline V gene encodes CDR1 DFQATT and CDR2 SNEGSKA (reference sequence).

In this sample, this clonotype turned up a few times. The genes are TRBV13 and TRBJ1-4, with a possible D match to TRBD1 (6 bases). V was clipped by 5 bases and J by 5 bases, with 15 bases between them. The CDR3 totals 15 residues. Germline loops: CDR1 PRHDT, CDR2 FYEKMQ (reference sequence). The CDR3 sequence is CASSTYRAQNEKLFF. CDR3 DNA sequence: TGTGCCAGCAGCACCTACAGGGCACAAAATGAAAAACTGTTTTTT.

The gene calls are TRBV7-2 and TRBJ1-1, with a possible D match to TRBD1 (5 bases). The CDR3 is made up of 15 amino acids. Germline V gives CDR1 SGHTA, CDR2 FQGNSA. V lost 2 bases and J 1 base, leaving 11 bases between the germline ends. CDR3: CASSLFLGGNTEAFF. The DNA for the CDR3 is TGTGCCAGCAGCTTATTCCTGGGGGGGAACACTGAAGCTTTCTTT.

The chain uses TRBV13 and TRBJ1-1; TRBD1 aligns across 9 bases. The CDR3 is 15 amino acids. V lost 4 bases and J lost 4; bases outside the gene matches: 7. CDR1 is PRHDT, CDR2 FYEKMQ, per germline (reference sequence). CDR3 amino acids: CASSSTGGPSTEAFF. The DNA of the CDR3 is TGTGCCAGCAGCTCGACAGGGGGACCGTCCACTGAAGCTTTCTTT.

V usage is TRBV11-2 and J usage is TRBJ2-1; D not certain. Trimming took 4 bases from V and 5 from J, leaving 6 bases between them. Germline V gene sequence: CDR1 SGHAT, CDR2 FQNNGV. The CDR3 loop spans 12 amino acids. The CDR3 nucleotides read TGTGCCAGCAGCTGGGCGAACAATGAGCAGTTCTTC. Translation: CASSWANNEQFF.

In its sample, this clonotype was seen many times. The rearrangement uses TRBV28 and TRBJ1-1, with D unresolved. V gave up 4 bases and J gave up 1 base, with 16 bases separating them. CDR1 and CDR2 (germline): MDHEN, SYDVKM. CDR3 length: 16 amino acids. The CDR3 DNA reads as TGTGCCAGCAGTTGTCGGCCCCCGGATTGGAACACTGAAGCTTTCTTT. Translation gives CASSCRPPDWNTEAFF.

This chain links TRBV19 with TRBJ2-3; D may be TRBD1 or TRBD2 (6 bases each). Trimming left V 3 bases short and J 5 bases short, with 15 bases between. This CDR3 region has 15 residues. Germline V CDR1 and CDR2: LNHDA, SQIVND (reference sequence). Here the CDR3 DNA reads TGTGCCAGTAGTATCCCGATAGGGGGGATAGATACGCAGTATTTT. Its protein is CASSIPIGGIDTQYF.

V is TRBV29-1 and J is TRBJ2-1; 13 bases agree with TRBD2. This CDR3 is built from 14 residues. Per germline, CDR1 SQVTM and CDR2 ANQGSEA. With V trimmed by 6 bases and J by 6 bases, 5 bases remained unmatched. The CDR3 sequence: CSVAGTSGTNEQFF. The CDR3 coding sequence is TGCAGCGTCGCCGGGACTAGCGGGACCAATGAGCAGTTCTTC.

In this sample, this clonotype turned up a few times. The chain carries TRBV11-2 and TRBJ2-2; 10 nucleotides agree with TRBD2. CDR3 length: 19 residues. Germline V gives CDR1 SGHAT, CDR2 FQNNGV. V lost 4 bases and J lost 7; bases outside the gene matches: 18. The CDR3 loop is CASSSPKSGGGWYFGELFF. The CDR3 nucleotides are TGTGCCAGCAGCTCCCCCAAAAGCGGGGGGGGGTGGTACTTCGGGGAGCTGTTTTTT.

This clonotype has just a few counts. The V and J genes are TRBV6-4 and TRBJ2-1; no definite D call. V lost 0 bases, J lost 8 bases, and 14 bases lay in between. This CDR3 has 15 amino acids. Germline CDR1 reads MRHNA; CDR2 reads SNTAGT. CDR3 residues: CASSDSRAPRDEQFF. DNA for the CDR3: TGTGCCAGCAGTGACTCTAGGGCCCCTCGGGATGAGCAGTTCTTC.

Many counts were recorded for this clonotype. The rearrangement joins TRBV29-1 to TRBJ1-4, with a weak D call TRBD1 (5 bases). The CDR3 covers 14 residues. V gave up 7 bases and J gave up 2 bases, with 14 bases separating them. From germline, CDR1 is SQVTM and CDR2 ANQGSEA. CDR3 region: CSAGSGATNEKLFF. In nucleotides, the CDR3 is TGCAGCGCCGGGAGTGGGGCGACTAATGAAAAACTGTTTTTT.

V gene TRBV27 combines with J gene TRBJ2-1; D may be TRBD2 (5 bases). In germline, CDR1 is MNHEY, CDR2 SMNVEV (reference sequence). Trimming removed 3 bases from V and 5 bases from J, with 8 bases in between. The CDR3 loop spans 13 amino acids. The CDR3 spells CASSFEGNNEQFF. The CDR3 DNA follows: TGTGCCAGCAGTTTCGAGGGCAACAATGAGCAGTTCTTC.

On this clonotype itself: This may come from a read error, since a much larger clone is one base off. V is TRBV10-3 and J is TRBJ2-3; tentatively, D is TRBD1 or TRBD2 (5 bases each). The CDR3 runs to 13 residues. Trimming left V 9 bases short and J 2 bases short, with 12 bases between. CDR1 and CDR2 from the germline V gene are ENHRY and SYGVKD. The CDR3 nucleotides read TGTGCCATGGGGGACCCACTCACAGATACGCAGTATTTT. This codes for CAMGDPLTDTQYF.

The J gene is TRBJ2-3, the V gene TRBV4-2; the D is unclear. CDR3 size: 13 residues. The germline gives CDR1 LGHNA, CDR2 YNFKEQ. V dropped 4 bases and J dropped 6 bases, with 11 bases sitting between them. CDR3 nucleotides: TGTGCCAGCAGCCCGGCCCTTTGGGATACGCAGTATTTT. As protein: CASSPALWDTQYF.

The chain couples TRBV4-2 to TRBJ2-7; no clear D gene. The V and J ends lost 0 bases and 0 bases respectively, with 12 bases between them. This CDR3 region has 16 residues. The germline V gene has CDR1 LGHNA and CDR2 YNFKEQ. CDR3 residues: CASSQEYGGNSYEQYF. The CDR3, as DNA: TGTGCCAGCAGCCAAGAATATGGCGGAAACTCCTACGAGCAGTACTTC.

In its sample, this clonotype was seen a few times. The CDR3 DNA sequence: TGTGCCAGCAGCCCAGGGCCCGGGCCCAATTCACCCCTCCACTTT. Amino acids: CASSPGPGPNSPLHF. The chain joins TRBV7-8 to TRBJ1-6; the D gene is possibly TRBD1 (5 bases). Germline V gives CDR1 SGHVS, CDR2 FQNEAQ. The CDR3 extends over 15 amino acids. Deletions cut 5 bases from V and 7 bases from J, with 15 bases between.

In its sample, this clonotype was seen once. The chain is built from TRBV12-3 or TRBV12-4 and TRBJ2-5, with D possibly being TRBD1 (7 bases). The V end lost 5 bases, the J end lost 5 bases, and 12 bases lay between the germline ends. The CDR3 length is 13 residues. CDR3 coding DNA: TGTGCCAGCAGTGAGACAGGGACTGAGACCCAGTACTTC. This encodes CASSETGTETQYF.

In this sample, this clonotype turned up a few times. DNA of the CDR3: TGTGCCAGCAGTTTAGGACTAGATTTGACCAATGAGCAGTTCTTC. Translated: CASSLGLDLTNEQFF. The chain is built from TRBV27 and TRBJ2-1; TRBD2 matches at 7 bases. The V and J ends lost 2 bases and 6 bases, in that order; junction bases with no gene match: 7. Germline assignment: CDR1 MNHEY and CDR2 SMNVEV (reference sequence). CDR3 length: 15 residues.

The sample holds many counts of this clonotype. The chain combines TRBV5-1 with TRBJ1-1; tentative D call: TRBD1 (6 bases). The germline V gene has CDR1 SGHRS and CDR2 YFSETQ. The CDR3 contains 13 residues. The V gene lost 0 bases and the J gene lost 5 bases, with 8 bases spanning the gap. The CDR3 is CASSLEGGTEAFF. The CDR3 nucleotides read TGCGCCAGCAGCTTGGAAGGGGGGACTGAAGCTTTCTTT.

This clonotype was counted many times. The chain has TRBV12-3 or TRBV12-4 and TRBJ2-3; D not resolved. Deletions cut 5 bases from V and 1 base from J, with 7 bases between. The CDR3 has 13 amino acids. The DNA for the CDR3 is TGTGCCAGCAGTGTACAGCGCACAGATACGCAGTATTTT. This sequence encodes CASSVQRTDTQYF.

This clonotype was counted between two and nine times. The V gene is TRBV9, the J gene TRBJ2-1; the D is unclear. Trimming removed 7 bases from V and 8 bases from J, with 10 bases in between. Germline V gene data show CDR1 as SGDLS and CDR2 as YYNGEE. This CDR3 comprises 11 residues. CDR3 sequence: CASGHQDEQFF. The CDR3 coding sequence is TGTGCCAGCGGCCACCAAGATGAGCAGTTCTTC.